These 19 T cell receptor beta chains came from one sample sequenced in a study of control samples from healthy donors and cancer patients. The repertoire was sequenced with immunoSEQ multiplex PCR; TCRdb's copy has only in-frame clones and lacks some. The table has about 58,000 clones, 80% to 90% seen once. What was sequenced was PBMCs. The receptors come from an older woman with lung cancer.

The chain couples TRBV5-1 to TRBJ1-2; no definite D call. Germline CDR1 is SGHRS and CDR2 is YFSETQ. V was shortened by 1 base and J by 4 bases, with 8 bases between the two germline ends. CDR3 size: 13 residues. The CDR3 loop reads CASSLNGIYGYTF. CDR3 nucleotides: TGCGCCAGCAGCTTGAACGGGATCTATGGCTACACCTTC.

The J gene is TRBJ2-1, the V gene TRBV2; maybe TRBD1 (5 bases). The CDR3 contains 13 residues. The germline V gene has CDR1 SNHLY and CDR2 FYNNEI. V lost 3 bases to trimming and J lost 8 bases, with 11 bases between them. DNA of the CDR3: TGTGCCAGCAGTGAGCAGGGATTCGATGAGCAGTTCTTC. It encodes CASSEQGFDEQFF.

V usage is TRBV10-3 and J usage is TRBJ2-3; possible D gene TRBD1, 6 bases. The V and J ends lost 6 bases and 1 base respectively, with 14 bases between them. The CDR3 has 15 amino acids. CDR1 is ENHRY, CDR2 SYGVKD, per germline. The CDR3 region has the DNA TGTGCCATCAGCTTCCGGGACATAGGCACAGATACGCAGTATTTT. This sequence encodes CAISFRDIGTDTQYF.

The chain employs TRBV18 and TRBJ2-6; TRBD1 agrees at 7 bases. J lost 1 base, V lost 0 bases, and 6 bases had no gene match. Germline V gene data show CDR1 as KGHSH and CDR2 as LQKENI. CDR3 size: 18 residues. The CDR3: CASSPPGQFVSGANVLTF. CDR3 sequence (DNA): TGTGCCAGCTCACCACCGGGACAGTTTGTATCTGGGGCCAACGTCCTGACTTTC. Supplemented by reference TRBV18 and TRBJ2-6, the full variable domain reads NAGVMQNPRHLVRRRGQEARLRCSPMKGHSHVYWYRQLPEEGLKFMVYLQKENIIDESGMPKERFSAEFPKEGPSILRIQQVVRGDSAAYFCASSPPGQFVSGANVLTFGAGSRLTVL.

This chain joins TRBV9 and TRBJ2-7, with D possibly being TRBD2 (6 bases). The CDR3 runs to 13 residues. Germline-derived CDR1 and CDR2 are SGDLS and YYNGEE. Trimming stripped 3 bases from V and 3 bases from J, with 10 bases between. Here the CDR3 reads CASSAGLLYEQYF. CDR3 sequence (DNA): TGTGCCAGCAGCGCGGGACTTCTCTACGAGCAGTACTTC.

The chain couples TRBV7-2 to TRBJ2-5; D is ambiguous. Germline CDR1 and CDR2: SGHTA and FQGNSA. The CDR3 runs 14 residues. V was shortened by 3 bases and J by 7 bases, with 15 bases between the two germline ends. The CDR3 sequence: CASSFNSPPGTQYF. Written as DNA, the CDR3 is TGTGCCAGCAGCTTCAACTCACCCCCGGGGACCCAGTACTTC.

The CDR3 here is CASSLSLARNTGELFF. CDR3 nucleotides: TGCGCCAGCAGCTTGTCCCTAGCGAGGAACACCGGGGAGCTGTTTTTT. V gene TRBV5-1 combines with J gene TRBJ2-2; tentatively, D is TRBD2 (6 bases). V was clipped by 1 base and J by 1 base, with 11 bases between them. CDR3 size: 16 residues. CDR1 and CDR2 from the germline V gene are SGHRS and YFSETQ.

This clone was detected once. The rearrangement links TRBV5-1 to TRBJ2-2, with D possibly being TRBD2 (6 bases). Germline CDR1 reads SGHRS; CDR2 reads YFSETQ. This CDR3 is 15 amino acids long. V lost 7 bases, J lost 4 bases, and 17 bases lay in between. This CDR3 is CASVEGAEGTGELFF. The CDR3 DNA follows: TGCGCCAGCGTCGAAGGGGCGGAGGGCACCGGGGAGCTGTTTTTT.

The genes are TRBV15 and TRBJ2-5; the D is unclear. The CDR3 totals 15 residues. CDR1 and CDR2 from the germline V gene are LNHNV and YYDKDF (reference sequence). Between the trimmed V and J ends, which lost 0 bases and 4 bases, there was a span of 12 bases. The CDR3 DNA follows: TGTGCCACCAGCAGAGATTTAGGAACAGCAGAGACCCAGTACTTC. As protein: CATSRDLGTAETQYF.

The chain uses TRBV10-3 and TRBJ2-1; 12 nucleotides align to TRBD2. Germline CDR1 and CDR2: ENHRY and SYGVKD. This CDR3 comprises 16 residues. V lost 2 bases, J lost 4 bases, and 3 bases stayed unmatched. The chain's CDR3 is CAISERLAGGYNEQFF. As DNA, the CDR3 is TGTGCCATCAGTGAGAGGCTAGCGGGAGGGTACAATGAGCAGTTCTTC.

V and J are TRBV19 and TRBJ1-1, with D hard to call. Germline CDR1 is LNHDA and CDR2 is SQIVND (reference sequence). V lost 7 bases and J 7 bases, leaving 22 bases between the germline ends. There are 15 residues in the CDR3. The CDR3 nucleotides read TGTGCCAGTAAAAGGTATTCGGCCGCGGGGAATGAAGCTTTCTTT. Translation: CASKRYSAAGNEAFF.

The chain recombines TRBV5-1 with TRBJ1-6; 9 nucleotides align to TRBD1. This CDR3 has 17 residues. CDR1 is SGHRS and CDR2 is YFSETQ in the germline V gene. The V segment lost 4 bases and the J segment 0 bases; nucleotides outside the gene matches: 5. The CDR3 loop is CASSTGGLSSYNSPLHF. For the CDR3, the DNA is TGCGCCAGCAGCACAGGGGGCCTTAGCTCCTATAATTCACCCCTCCACTTT.

The chain has TRBV6-6 and TRBJ1-2, with D possibly TRBD1 on 5 matching bases. The CDR3 runs 14 residues. CDR1 and CDR2 (germline): MNHNY, SVGAGI (reference sequence). The V and J ends lost 5 bases and 0 bases respectively, with 10 bases between them. The CDR3 loop reads CASSGGGTNYGYTF. Written as DNA, the CDR3 is TGTGCCAGCAGTGGGGGAGGTACTAACTATGGCTACACCTTC.

This clone was detected a few times. This chain joins TRBV9 and TRBJ2-1; no clear D gene. CDR1 SGDLS and CDR2 YYNGEE come from the germline V gene. V dropped 0 bases and J dropped 7 bases, with 8 bases sitting between them. The CDR3 is 13 amino acids. CDR3 DNA sequence: TGTGCCAGCAGCGTAGATAACCCTAATGAGCAGTTCTTC. This codes for CASSVDNPNEQFF.

The V gene is TRBV6-5, the J gene TRBJ2-7; either TRBD1 or TRBD2 may supply D (5 bases each). This CDR3 comprises 12 residues. Trimming stripped 8 bases from V and 2 bases from J, with 10 bases between. Germline CDR1 reads MNHEY; CDR2 reads SVGAGI. In nucleotides, the CDR3 is TGTGCCAGCGAGCAGGGACCCTACGAGCAGTACTTC. Its translation is CASEQGPYEQYF.

This sequence joins TRBV2 and TRBJ1-5; possibly TRBD1 for D (6 bases). V lost 6 bases and J lost 4, with 7 bases in between. Germline CDR1 and CDR2: SNHLY and FYNNEI. CDR3 length: 12 amino acids. The CDR3: CASRDSNQPQHF. The CDR3 DNA reads TGTGCCAGCAGGGACAGTAATCAGCCCCAGCATTTT.

The rearrangement uses TRBV24-1 and TRBJ2-2; perhaps TRBD2 as D (5 bases). The CDR3 extends over 14 amino acids. Germline loops: CDR1 KGHDR, CDR2 SFDVKD. V lost 10 bases to trimming and J lost 1 base, with 12 bases between them. The CDR3 sequence is CATRGRMNTGELFF. The CDR3 nucleotides read TGTGCCACTAGAGGGCGGATGAACACCGGGGAGCTGTTTTTT.

The chain's CDR3 is CASSLDTGELFF. CDR3 coding DNA: TGTGCCAGCAGTCTTGACACCGGGGAGCTGTTTTTT. The V and J genes are TRBV9 and TRBJ2-2; D is uncertain. The CDR3 consists of 12 residues. The germline V gene encodes CDR1 SGDLS and CDR2 YYNGEE. V lost 5 bases and J 3 bases, leaving 5 bases between the germline ends.

The rearrangement uses TRBV28 and TRBJ2-1, with 9 bases lining up with TRBD2. The CDR3 totals 12 residues. The germline CDR1 and CDR2 sequences are MDHEN and SYDVKM. The ends lost 2 bases at V and 12 bases at J; junction bases unmatched: 2. The CDR3 DNA follows: TGTGCCAGCAGTTTAATAGCGGGGGTGCAGTTCTTC. It codes for CASSLIAGVQFF.